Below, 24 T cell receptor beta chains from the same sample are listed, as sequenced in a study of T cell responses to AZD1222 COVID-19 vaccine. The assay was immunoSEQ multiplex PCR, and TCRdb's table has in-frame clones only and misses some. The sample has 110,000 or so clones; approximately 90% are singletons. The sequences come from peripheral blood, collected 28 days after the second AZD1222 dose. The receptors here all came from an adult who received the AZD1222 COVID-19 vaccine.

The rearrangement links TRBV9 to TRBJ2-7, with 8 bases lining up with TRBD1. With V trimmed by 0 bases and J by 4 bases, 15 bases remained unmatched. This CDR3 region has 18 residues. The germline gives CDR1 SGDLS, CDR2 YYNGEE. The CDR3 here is CASSVATWTGPLYYEQYF. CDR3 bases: TGTGCCAGCAGCGTAGCTACGTGGACAGGGCCCCTCTATTACGAGCAGTACTTC.

Written as DNA, the CDR3 is TGTGCCAGCAGTTTCTCAAGCTCCTACGAGCAGTACTTC. Amino acid sequence: CASSFSSSYEQYF. The chain couples TRBV27 to TRBJ2-7; D remains unclear. This CDR3 is built from 13 residues. V shed 3 bases and J shed 0 bases, with 6 bases lying between them. In germline, CDR1 is MNHEY, CDR2 SMNVEV (reference sequence).

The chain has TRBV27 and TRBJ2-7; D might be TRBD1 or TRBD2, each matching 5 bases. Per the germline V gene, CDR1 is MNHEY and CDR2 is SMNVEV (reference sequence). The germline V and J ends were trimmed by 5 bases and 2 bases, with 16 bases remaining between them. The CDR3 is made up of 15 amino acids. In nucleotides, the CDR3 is TGTGCCAGCAGTAAGAATCCAACGGGGCCCTACGAGCAGTACTTC. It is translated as CASSKNPTGPYEQYF.

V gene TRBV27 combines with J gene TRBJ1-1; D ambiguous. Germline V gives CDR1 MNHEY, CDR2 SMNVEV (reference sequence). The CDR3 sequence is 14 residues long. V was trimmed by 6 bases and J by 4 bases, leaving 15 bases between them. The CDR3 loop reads CASRGEPEGTEAFF. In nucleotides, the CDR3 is TGTGCCAGCAGAGGCGAGCCCGAAGGCACTGAAGCTTTCTTT.

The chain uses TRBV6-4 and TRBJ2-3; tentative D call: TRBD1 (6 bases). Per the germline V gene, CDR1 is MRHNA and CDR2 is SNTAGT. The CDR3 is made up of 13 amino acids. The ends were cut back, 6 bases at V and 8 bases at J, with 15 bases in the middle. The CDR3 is CASRRDPQGTQYF. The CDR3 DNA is TGTGCCAGCAGGAGGGACCCACAGGGTACGCAGTATTTT.

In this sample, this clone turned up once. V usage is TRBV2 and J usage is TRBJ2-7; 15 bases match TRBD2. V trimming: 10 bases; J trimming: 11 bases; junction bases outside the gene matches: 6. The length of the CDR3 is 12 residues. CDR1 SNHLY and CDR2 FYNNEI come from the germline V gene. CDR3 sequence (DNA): TGTGCCAAAGGACTAGCGGGGGGGCTGAAGTACTTC. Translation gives CAKGLAGGLKYF.

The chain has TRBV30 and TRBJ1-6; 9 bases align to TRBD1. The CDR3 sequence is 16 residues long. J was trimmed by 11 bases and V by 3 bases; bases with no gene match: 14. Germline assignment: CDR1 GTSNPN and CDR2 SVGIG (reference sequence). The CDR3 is CAWSAGRTGEVTPLHF. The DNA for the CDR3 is TGTGCCTGGAGCGCCGGACGGACAGGGGAAGTGACACCCCTCCACTTT.

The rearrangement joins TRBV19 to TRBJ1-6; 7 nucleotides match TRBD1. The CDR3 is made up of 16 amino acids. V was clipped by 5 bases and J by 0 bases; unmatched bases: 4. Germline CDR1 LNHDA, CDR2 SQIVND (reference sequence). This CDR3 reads CASSPRGSSYNSPLHF. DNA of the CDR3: TGTGCCAGTAGTCCCAGGGGGAGCTCCTATAATTCACCCCTCCACTTT.

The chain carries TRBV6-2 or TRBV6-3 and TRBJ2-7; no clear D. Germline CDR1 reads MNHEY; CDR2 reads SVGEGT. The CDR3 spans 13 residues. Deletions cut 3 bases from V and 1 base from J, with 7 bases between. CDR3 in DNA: TGTGCCAGCAGTTATATCAGATCCTACGAGCAGTACTTC. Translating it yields CASSYIRSYEQYF.

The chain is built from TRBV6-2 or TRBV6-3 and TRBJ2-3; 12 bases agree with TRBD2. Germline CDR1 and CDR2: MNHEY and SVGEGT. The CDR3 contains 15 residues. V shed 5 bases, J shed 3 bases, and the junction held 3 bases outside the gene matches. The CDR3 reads CASSPLAGGTDTQYF. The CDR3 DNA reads TGTGCCAGCAGTCCCCTAGCGGGGGGGACAGATACGCAGTATTTT.

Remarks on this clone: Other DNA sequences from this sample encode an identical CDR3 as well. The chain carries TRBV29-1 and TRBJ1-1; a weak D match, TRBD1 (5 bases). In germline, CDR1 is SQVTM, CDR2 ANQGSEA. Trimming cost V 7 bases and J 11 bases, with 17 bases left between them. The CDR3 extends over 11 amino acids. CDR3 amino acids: CSAGLGRRAFF. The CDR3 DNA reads TGCAGCGCAGGGTTGGGAAGGAGGGCTTTCTTT.

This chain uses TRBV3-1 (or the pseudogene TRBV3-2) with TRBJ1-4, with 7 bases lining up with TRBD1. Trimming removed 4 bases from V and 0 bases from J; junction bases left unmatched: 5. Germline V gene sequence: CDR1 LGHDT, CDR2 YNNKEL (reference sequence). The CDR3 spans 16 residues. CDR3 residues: CASSPNTGATNEKLFF. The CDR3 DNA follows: TGTGCCAGCAGCCCAAATACAGGGGCAACTAATGAAAAACTGTTTTTT.

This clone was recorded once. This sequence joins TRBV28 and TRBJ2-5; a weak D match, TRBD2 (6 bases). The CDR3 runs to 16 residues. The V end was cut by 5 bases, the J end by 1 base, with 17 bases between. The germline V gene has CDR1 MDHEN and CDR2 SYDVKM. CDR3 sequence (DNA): TGTGCCAGCAGTCAAATGACTAGAAGGGGCCAAGAGACCCAGTACTTC. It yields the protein CASSQMTRRGQETQYF.

The CDR3 DNA follows: TGTGCCGGACAGGGTGTAGGCTACGAGCAGTACTTC. It codes for CAGQGVGYEQYF. The rearrangement joins TRBV30 to TRBJ2-7; 8 nucleotides agree with TRBD1. V lost 8 bases and J lost 3; bases outside the gene matches: 6. The length of the CDR3 is 12 residues. CDR1 GTSNPN and CDR2 SVGIG come from the germline V gene (reference sequence). The whole variable domain, remainder taken from reference TRBV30 and TRBJ2-7, is SQTIHQWPATLVQPVGSPLSLECTVEGTSNPNLYWYRQAAGRGLQLLFYSVGIGQISSEVPQNLSASRPQDRQFILSSKKLLLSDSGFYLCAGQGVGYEQYFGPGTRLTVT.

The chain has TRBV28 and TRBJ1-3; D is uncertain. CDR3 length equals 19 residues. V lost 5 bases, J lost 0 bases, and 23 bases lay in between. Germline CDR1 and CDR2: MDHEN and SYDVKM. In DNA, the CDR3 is TGTGCCAGCAGTCCTCCTGGAGCCGCCCGGGTGGACTCTGGAAACACCATATATTTT. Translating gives CASSPPGAARVDSGNTIYF. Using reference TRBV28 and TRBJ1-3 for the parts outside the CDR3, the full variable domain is DVKVTQSSRYLVKRTGEKVFLECVQDMDHENMFWYRQDPGLGLRLIYFSYDVKMKEKGDIPEGYSVSREKKERFSLILESASTNQTSMYLCASSPPGAARVDSGNTIYFGEGSWLTVV.

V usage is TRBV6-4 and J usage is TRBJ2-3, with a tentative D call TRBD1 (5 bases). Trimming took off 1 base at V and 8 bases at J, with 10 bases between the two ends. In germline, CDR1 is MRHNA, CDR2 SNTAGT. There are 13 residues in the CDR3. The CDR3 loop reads CASSDFRGSTQYF. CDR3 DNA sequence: TGTGCCAGCAGTGACTTTAGGGGAAGTACGCAGTATTTT.

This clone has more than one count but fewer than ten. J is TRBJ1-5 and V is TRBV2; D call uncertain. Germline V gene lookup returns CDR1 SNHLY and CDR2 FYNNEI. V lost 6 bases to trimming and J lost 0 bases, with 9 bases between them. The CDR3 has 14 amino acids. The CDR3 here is CASSERLSNQPQHF. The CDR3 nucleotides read TGTGCCAGCAGCGAGAGGCTTAGCAATCAGCCCCAGCATTTT.

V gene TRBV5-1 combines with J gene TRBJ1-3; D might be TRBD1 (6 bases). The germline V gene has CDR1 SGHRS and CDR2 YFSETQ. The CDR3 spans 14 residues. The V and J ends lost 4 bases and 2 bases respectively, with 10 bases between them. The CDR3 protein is CASSRDKAGNTIYF. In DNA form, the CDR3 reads TGCGCCAGCAGCAGGGACAAGGCTGGAAACACCATATATTTT.

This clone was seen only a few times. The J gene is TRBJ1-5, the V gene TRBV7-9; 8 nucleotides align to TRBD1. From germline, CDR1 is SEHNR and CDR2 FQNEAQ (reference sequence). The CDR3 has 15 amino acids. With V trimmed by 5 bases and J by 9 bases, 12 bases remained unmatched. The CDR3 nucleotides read TGTGCCAGCAGCCCGACGACAGGGGAAGTTTGGCCCCAGCATTTT. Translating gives CASSPTTGEVWPQHF.

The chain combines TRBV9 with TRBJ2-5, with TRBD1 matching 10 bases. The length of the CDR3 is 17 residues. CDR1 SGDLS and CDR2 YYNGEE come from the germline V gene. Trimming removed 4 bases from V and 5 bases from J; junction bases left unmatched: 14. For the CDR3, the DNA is TGTGCCAGCAGCCCCTTAGGGAAGACAGGGGGCAGGGAGACCCAGTACTTC. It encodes CASSPLGKTGGRETQYF.

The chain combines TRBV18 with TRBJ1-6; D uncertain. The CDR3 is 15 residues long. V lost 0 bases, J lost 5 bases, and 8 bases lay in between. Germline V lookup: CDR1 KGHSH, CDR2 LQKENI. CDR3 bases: TGTGCCAGCTCACCACCAGGGAGAAATAATTCACCCCTCCACTTT. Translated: CASSPPGRNNSPLHF. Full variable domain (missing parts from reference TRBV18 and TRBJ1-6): NAGVMQNPRHLVRRRGQEARLRCSPMKGHSHVYWYRQLPEEGLKFMVYLQKENIIDESGMPKERFSAEFPKEGPSILRIQQVVRGDSAAYFCASSPPGRNNSPLHFGNGTRLTVT.

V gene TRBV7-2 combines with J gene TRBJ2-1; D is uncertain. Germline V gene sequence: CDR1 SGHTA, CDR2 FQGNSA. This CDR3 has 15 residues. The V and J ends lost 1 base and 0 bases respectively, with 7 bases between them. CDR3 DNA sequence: TGTGCCAGCAGCTTAGAGCTTAGCTCCTACAATGAGCAGTTCTTC. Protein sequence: CASSLELSSYNEQFF.

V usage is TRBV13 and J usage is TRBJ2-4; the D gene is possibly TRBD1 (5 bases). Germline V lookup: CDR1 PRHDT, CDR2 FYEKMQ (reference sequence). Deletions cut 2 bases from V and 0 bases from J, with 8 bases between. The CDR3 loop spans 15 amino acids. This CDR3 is CASSLPRGAKNIQYF. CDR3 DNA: TGTGCCAGCAGCTTACCTAGGGGAGCCAAAAACATTCAGTACTTC.

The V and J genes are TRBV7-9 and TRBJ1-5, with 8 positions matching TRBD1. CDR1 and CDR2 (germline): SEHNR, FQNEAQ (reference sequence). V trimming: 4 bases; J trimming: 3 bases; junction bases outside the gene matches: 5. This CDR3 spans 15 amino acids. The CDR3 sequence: CASSSDRASNQPQHF. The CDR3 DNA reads TGTGCCAGCAGCTCGGACAGGGCCTCCAATCAGCCCCAGCATTTT.